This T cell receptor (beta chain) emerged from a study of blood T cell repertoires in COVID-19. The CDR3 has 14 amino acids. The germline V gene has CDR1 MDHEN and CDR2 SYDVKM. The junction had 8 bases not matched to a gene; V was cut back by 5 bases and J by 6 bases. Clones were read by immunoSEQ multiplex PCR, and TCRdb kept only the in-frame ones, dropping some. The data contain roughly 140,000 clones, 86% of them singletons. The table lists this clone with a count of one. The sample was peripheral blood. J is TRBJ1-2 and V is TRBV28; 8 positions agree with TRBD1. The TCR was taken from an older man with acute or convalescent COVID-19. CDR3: CASSAGQGGNGYTF. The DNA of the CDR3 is TGTGCCAGCAGTGCAGGACAGGGCGGTAATGGCTACACCTTC.